What follows are 12 T cell receptor beta chains derived from one specimen sequenced in a study of blood T cell repertoires in COVID-19. The assay was immunoSEQ multiplex PCR, and TCRdb's table has in-frame clones only and misses some. This sample yields approximately 300,000 clones, of which more than 75% are seen a single time; approximately 5.3% belongs to the top ten. Source material: PBMCs or T cells enriched from blood (not recorded which). These receptors were taken from a woman in her 30s who had recovered from COVID-19.

The CDR3 DNA sequence: TGTGCCAGCAGTGAAACTTGGGACAGGGAGGCTTTCTTT. As protein: CASSETWDREAFF. The V gene is TRBV6-1, the J gene TRBJ1-1, with 9 bases that match TRBD1. This CDR3 has 13 amino acids. In germline, CDR1 is MNHNS, CDR2 SASEGT. With V trimmed by 2 bases and J by 11 bases, 6 bases remained unmatched.

The chain joins TRBV7-6 to TRBJ2-1; TRBD2 aligns across 14 bases. CDR3 size: 16 residues. The germline V gene has CDR1 SGHVS and CDR2 FNYEAQ. J gave up 8 bases and V 4 bases, and 7 bases lay outside the gene matches. CDR3 DNA sequence: TGTGCCAGCAGCTCCCGACTAGCGGGGGGGATGGATGAGCAGTTCTTC. Protein sequence: CASSSRLAGGMDEQFF. The entire variable domain, with the rest obtained from reference TRBV7-6 and TRBJ2-1, is as follows: GAGVSQSPRYKVTKRGQDVALRCDPISGHVSLYWYRQALGQGPEFLTYFNYEAQQDKSGLPNDRFSAERPEGSISTLTIQRTEQRDSAMYRCASSSRLAGGMDEQFFGPGTRLTVL.

This clone was found once. This sample also contains other DNA sequences that code for the same CDR3. This chain joins TRBV6-5 and TRBJ1-1; 8 bases align to TRBD1. V lost 0 bases, J lost 4 bases, and 1 base stayed unmatched. Germline loops: CDR1 MNHEY, CDR2 SVGAGI. The CDR3 spans 14 residues. The CDR3 coding sequence is TGTGCCAGCAGTTACTCCGGACAGGGCACTGAAGCTTTCTTT. Residues: CASSYSGQGTEAFF.

The chain joins TRBV5-1 to TRBJ2-2; possibly TRBD1 for D (6 bases). Trimming removed 0 bases at V and 0 bases at J, with 9 bases between. The length of the CDR3 is 16 residues. The germline V gene encodes CDR1 SGHRS and CDR2 YFSETQ. CDR3 sequence: CASSLVQGPNTGELFF. CDR3 bases: TGCGCCAGCAGCTTGGTTCAGGGGCCGAACACCGGGGAGCTGTTTTTT.

This CDR3 reads CAWNPGTGNTEAFF. CDR3 sequence (DNA): TGTGCCTGGAATCCTGGGACAGGGAACACTGAAGCTTTCTTT. The chain employs TRBV30 and TRBJ1-1, with 8 bases lining up with TRBD1. Germline V CDR1 and CDR2: GTSNPN, SVGIG (reference sequence). The CDR3 runs to 14 residues. V shed 4 bases and J 1 base; nucleotides not matched to a gene: 5.

For the CDR3, the DNA is TGCGCCAGCAGCACCTGGGACAGGGGAACCGGGGAGCTGTTTTTT. It specifies CASSTWDRGTGELFF. The chain carries TRBV5-1 and TRBJ2-2; 10 bases are a match to TRBD1. The V gene's germline CDR1 is SGHRS and CDR2 YFSETQ. Trimming removed 4 bases from V and 5 bases from J; junction bases left unmatched: 5. This CDR3 region has 15 residues.

The gene calls are TRBV27 and TRBJ2-4; 8 positions match TRBD2. V was clipped by 5 bases and J by 5 bases; unmatched bases: 8. Germline V lookup: CDR1 MNHEY, CDR2 SMNVEV (reference sequence). This CDR3 comprises 15 residues. CDR3 bases: TGTGCCAGCAGTCCTCGTCGGGGGGGCGAAAACATTCAGTACTTC. Translated: CASSPRRGGENIQYF.

The CDR3 DNA is TGTGCCACCATTAGGACTGACGATAGCAATCAGCCCCAGCATTTT. Translation gives CATIRTDDSNQPQHF. The rearrangement links TRBV24-1 to TRBJ1-5; the D is unclear. Trimming removed 8 bases from V and 0 bases from J, with 13 bases in between. Germline CDR1 reads KGHDR; CDR2 reads SFDVKD. CDR3 length: 15 amino acids.

J is TRBJ1-1 and V is TRBV9, with D possibly matching TRBD1 (6 bases). Deletions cut 3 bases from V and 7 bases from J, with 16 bases between. The CDR3 covers 14 residues. The germline V gene has CDR1 SGDLS and CDR2 YYNGEE. The CDR3, as DNA: TGTGCCAGCAGCGCCCTAGGGGGGGGCAGTGAAGCTTTCTTT. Protein sequence: CASSALGGGSEAFF.

The rearrangement links TRBV27 to TRBJ2-3, with D possibly matching TRBD2 (7 bases). The V gene's germline CDR1 is MNHEY and CDR2 SMNVEV (reference sequence). V was pared by 3 bases and J by 6 bases, with 19 bases between. The CDR3 totals 16 residues. The CDR3 reads CASSFGGPSGLDTQYF. CDR3 in DNA: TGTGCCAGCAGTTTCGGGGGGCCGTCAGGACTCGATACGCAGTATTTT.

In nucleotides, the CDR3 is TGTGCCAGCAGCAAATATAGAGGTTCCCAAGAGCAGTACTTC. Encoded protein: CASSKYRGSQEQYF. The genes are TRBV21-1 and TRBJ2-7; the D segment call TRBD2 is taken from the table without a DNA check. TRBV21-1 is designated a pseudogene. The CDR3 has 14 residues.

This chain links TRBV18 with TRBJ1-2; 7 bases align to TRBD1. Unmatched junction bases numbered 6, after V lost 2 bases and J lost 3 bases. The CDR3 has 15 residues. In germline, CDR1 is KGHSH, CDR2 LQKENI. This chain's CDR3 is CASSPVQGKDYGYTF. The CDR3 DNA follows: TGTGCCAGCTCACCAGTACAGGGGAAGGACTATGGCTACACCTTC.